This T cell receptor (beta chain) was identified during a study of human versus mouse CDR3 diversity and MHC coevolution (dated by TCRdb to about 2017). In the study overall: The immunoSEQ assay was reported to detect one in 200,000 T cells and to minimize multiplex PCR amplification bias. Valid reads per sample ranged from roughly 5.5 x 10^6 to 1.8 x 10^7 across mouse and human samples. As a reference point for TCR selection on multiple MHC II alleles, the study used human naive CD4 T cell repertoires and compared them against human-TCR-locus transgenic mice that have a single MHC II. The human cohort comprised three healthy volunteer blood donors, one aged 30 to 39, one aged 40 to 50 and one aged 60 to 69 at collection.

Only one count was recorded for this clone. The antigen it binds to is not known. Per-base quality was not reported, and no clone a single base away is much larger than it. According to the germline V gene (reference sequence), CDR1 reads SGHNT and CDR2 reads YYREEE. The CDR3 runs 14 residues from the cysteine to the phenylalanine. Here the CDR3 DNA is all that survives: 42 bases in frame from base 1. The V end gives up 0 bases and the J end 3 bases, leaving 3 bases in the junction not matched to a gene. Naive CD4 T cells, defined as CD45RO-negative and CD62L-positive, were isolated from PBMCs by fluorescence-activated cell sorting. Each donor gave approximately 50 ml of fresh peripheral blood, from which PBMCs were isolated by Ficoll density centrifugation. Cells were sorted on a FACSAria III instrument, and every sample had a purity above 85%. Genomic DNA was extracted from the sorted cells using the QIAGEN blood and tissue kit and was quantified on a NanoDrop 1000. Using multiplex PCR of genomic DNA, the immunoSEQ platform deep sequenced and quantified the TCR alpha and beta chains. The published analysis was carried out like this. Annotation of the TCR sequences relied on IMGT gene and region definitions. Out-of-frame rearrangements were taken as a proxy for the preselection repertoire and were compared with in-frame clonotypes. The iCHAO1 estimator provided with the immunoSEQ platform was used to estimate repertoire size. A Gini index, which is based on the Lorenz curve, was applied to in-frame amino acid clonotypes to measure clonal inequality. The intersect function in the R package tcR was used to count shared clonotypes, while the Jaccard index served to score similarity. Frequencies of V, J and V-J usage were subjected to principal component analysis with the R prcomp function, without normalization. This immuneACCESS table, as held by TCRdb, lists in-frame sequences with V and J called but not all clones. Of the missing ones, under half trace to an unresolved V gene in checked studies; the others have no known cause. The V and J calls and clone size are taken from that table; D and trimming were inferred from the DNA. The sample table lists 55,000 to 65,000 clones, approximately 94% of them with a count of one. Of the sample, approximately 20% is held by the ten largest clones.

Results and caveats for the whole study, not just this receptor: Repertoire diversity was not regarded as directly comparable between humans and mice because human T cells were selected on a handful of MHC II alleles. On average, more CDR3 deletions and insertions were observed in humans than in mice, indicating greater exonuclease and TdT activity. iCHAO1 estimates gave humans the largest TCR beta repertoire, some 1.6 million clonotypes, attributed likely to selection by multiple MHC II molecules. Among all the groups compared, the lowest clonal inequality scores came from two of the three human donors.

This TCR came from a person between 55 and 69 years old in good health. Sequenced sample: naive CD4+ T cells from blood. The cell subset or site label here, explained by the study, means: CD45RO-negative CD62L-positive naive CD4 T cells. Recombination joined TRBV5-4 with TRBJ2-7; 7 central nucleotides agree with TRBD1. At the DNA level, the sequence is TGTGCCAGCAGCTTGGGGCAGGGGGTCTACGAGCAGTACTTC. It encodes CASSLGQGVYEQYF.